Listed below are T cell receptor beta chains from one sample, sequenced in a study of shared clonotypes between healthy human individuals. The data were produced by immunoSEQ multiplex PCR, yet TCRdb's version contains in-frame clones alone and is incomplete. The sample has some 1 million clones, roughly 80% seen once; the top ten hold around 1.5%. Sequencing input: memory CD4+ T cells sorted from blood. The receptors originated from a man aged 18 to 35 in good health. CDR3s include the opening cysteine and the closing phenylalanine or tryptophan. The order of the fields is J gene, V gene, clone size, D gene, CDR3 DNA, CDR3 protein. A D gene is named only where the DNA matches it firmly. Clone size, where shown, is once, few, many, or a class for clones that have expanded.

J: TRBJ2-5
V: TRBV5-4
size: few
D: TRBD1
DNA: TGTGCCAGCAGCACATCACTGGACAGGGTCAAAGAGACCCAGTACTTC
CDR3: CASSTSLDRVKETQYF

J: TRBJ2-2
V: TRBV7-6
size: many
D: -
DNA: TGTGCCAGCAGCCTAGGACAGAACACCGGGGAGCTGTTTTTT
CDR3: CASSLGQNTGELFF

J: TRBJ1-5
V: TRBV5-5
size: many
D: TRBD1
DNA: TGTGCCAGCAGCTTGAATGGGGCAGGGGGCAACAATCAGCCCCAGCATTTT
CDR3: CASSLNGAGGNNQPQHF

J: TRBJ1-6
V: TRBV2
size: few
D: -
DNA: TGTGCCAGCAGTGCGCAGGGTGAAAGCTCACCCCTCCACTTT
CDR3: CASSAQGESSPLHF

J: TRBJ2-5
V: TRBV7-9
size: -
D: -
DNA: TGTGCCAGCAGCTTAGTTGGCAGGGCGTCCCAAGAGACCCAGTACTTC
CDR3: CASSLVGRASQETQYF

J: TRBJ2-5
V: TRBV28
size: once
D: -
DNA: TGTGCCAGCAGTTTGGCTTTAGGAGGGGGAAAGACCCAGTACTTC
CDR3: CASSLALGGGKTQYF

J: TRBJ1-5
V: TRBV28
size: -
D: TRBD1
DNA: TGTGCCAGCAGTTTACCGGGACAGGGCGCATGGGCCCAGCATTTT
CDR3: CASSLPGQGAWAQHF

J: TRBJ2-3
V: TRBV11-2
size: -
D: TRBD2
DNA: TGTGCCAGCAGCTCGCATAGCGGGATGGCAGATACGCAGTATTTT
CDR3: CASSSHSGMADTQYF

J: TRBJ2-7
V: TRBV30
size: many
D: TRBD1
DNA: TGTGCCTCGTCCCGGGACAGGGGGCATCACGAGCAGTACTTC
CDR3: CASSRDRGHHEQYF

J: TRBJ2-3
V: TRBV6-5
size: few
D: TRBD2
DNA: TGTGCCAGCAGTTACGGGGCGGGAGGGTCGGATACGCAGTATTTT
CDR3: CASSYGAGGSDTQYF

J: TRBJ2-2
V: TRBV5-4
size: few
D: TRBD1
DNA: TGTGCCAGCAGCCAAGGACAGGTGCTGAACACCGGGGAGCTGTTTTTT
CDR3: CASSQGQVLNTGELFF

J: TRBJ1-4
V: TRBV19
size: -
D: -
DNA: TGTGCCAGTAGTGGGGGCCAAAAAAAACTGTTTTTT
CDR3: CASSGGQKKLFF

J: TRBJ2-1
V: TRBV25-1
size: -
D: TRBD2
DNA: TGTGCCAGCAGTGAGCCCCCGGGACTAGCGGGCAATGAGCAGTTCTTC
CDR3: CASSEPPGLAGNEQFF

J: TRBJ1-1
V: TRBV6-4
size: -
D: -
DNA: TGTGCCAGCAGTGAAGACTCCGTTGGGTCAGAAGCTTTCTTT
CDR3: CASSEDSVGSEAFF

J: TRBJ2-3
V: TRBV29-1
size: few
D: -
DNA: TGCAGCGTTTACATACAGGGTCGTAATGGAGATACGCAGTATTTT
CDR3: CSVYIQGRNGDTQYF